These T cell receptor beta chains were read from a single sample in a study of T cell repertoires in cytomegalovirus infection. TCRdb reanalysed the reads using MiXCR and keeps one entry per CDR3 protein. Here the sample spans about 600,000 distinct CDR3 sequences, approximately 24% being singletons. Material for sequencing was CD8+ T cells from PBMCs. These receptors were collected from a human donor in good health (CMV status not recorded). Some clones in this sample may be carry-over from other donors' samples. CDR3s include the opening cysteine and the closing phenylalanine or tryptophan. The D gene is left open where the match is weak. The size of a clone is reported for some rows only, either as once, few or many, or as a class for expanded clones.

>TRBV4-1|-|-|TRBJ2-2
CASSQDLSAWAGELLF
TGCGCCAGCAGCCAAGATCTTTCTGCCTGGGCCGGGGAGCTGCTTTTT
>TRBV12-3/TRBV12-4|TRBD1|many|TRBJ2-1
CASVDRGRYNEQFF
TGTGCCAGCGTAGACAGGGGACGGTACAATGAGCAGTTCTTC
>TRBV4-1|TRBD2|-|TRBJ2-3
CASSRTSGGEDTQYF
TGCGCCAGCAGCCGGACTAGCGGGGGGGAAGATACGCAGTATTTT
>TRBV19|-|-|TRBJ1-1
CASSITVLTEAFF
TGTGCCAGTAGTATTACAGTACTCACTGAAGCTTTCTTT
>TRBV6-2/TRBV6-3|-|-|TRBJ1-1
CASSYSMGRNTEAFF
TGTGCCAGCAGTTACTCCATGGGACGAAACACTGAAGCTTTCTTT
>TRBV20-1|-|-|TRBJ2-7
CSPFTTGTASGEQYF
TGCAGTCCTTTTACTACCGGGACTGCGTCCGGCGAGCAGTACTTC
>TRBV7-8|TRBD1|few|TRBJ2-2
CASSLEGTGLTGELFF
TGTGCCAGCAGCTTAGAGGGGACAGGGCTAACCGGGGAGCTGTTTTTT
>TRBV2|-|-|TRBJ2-2
CASIRWTGELFF
TGTGCCAGCATCCGATGGACCGGGGAGCTGTTTTTT
>TRBV29-1|-|-|TRBJ2-1
CSVVSGSLNEQFF
TGCAGCGTTGTTAGCGGAAGCCTCAATGAGCAGTTCTTC
>TRBV7-2|-|many|TRBJ2-5
CASSLTWRLWEETQYF
TGTGCCAGCAGCTTAACCTGGAGGTTGTGGGAGGAGACCCAGTACTTC
>TRBV5-5|-|few|TRBJ1-1
CASTPFILYTEAFF
TGTGCCAGCACTCCTTTTATACTTTACACTGAAGCTTTCTTT
>TRBV29-1|TRBD2|-|TRBJ2-5
CSVEGGLAKQPAKTQYF
TGCAGCGTTGAAGGGGGACTAGCGAAGCAACCGGCAAAGACCCAGTACTTC
>TRBV29-1|-|-|TRBJ2-1
CSVVGDGYSYNEQFF
TGCAGCGTTGTGGGGGACGGGTACTCCTACAATGAGCAGTTCTTC
>TRBV29-1|-|few|TRBJ2-1
CRAEGMFDNEQFF
TGCAGAGCCGAAGGGATGTTTGACAATGAGCAGTTCTTC